This TCR beta chain was sequenced in a study of T cell clones after liver transplantation. Study-level results: Post-transplant, graft-donor-reactive CD4 TCRbeta sequences in blood dropped significantly in most of the 8 subjects. Small, mixed patient groups and varying post-transplant times limit these conclusions.

This clone was seen a few times. Its specificity is unknown. Unstimulated PBMCs were sorted into CD3+CD4+ and CD3+CD8+ populations. Produced via immunoSEQ multiplex PCR; TCRdb's table is partial and in-frame only. Among about 20,000 clones listed, about four fifths were seen once. Trimming left V 8 bases short and J 5 bases short, with 14 bases between. The CDR3 length is 12 residues. Germline V gene sequence: CDR1 GTSNPN, CDR2 SVGIG (reference sequence). This sequence originates from a human patient who received a liver transplant. Some T cells may be transferred from the graft donor. The sequencing here drew on CD8+ T cells from blood, taken less than 70 months after liver transplant. The rearrangement uses TRBV30 and TRBJ2-3; possibly TRBD2 for D (5 bases). The CDR3 sequence: CASADEGDTQYF. The CDR3 bases are TGTGCCAGCGCTGACGAGGGAGATACGCAGTATTTT.